These 13 T cell receptor beta chains share one sample of origin, sequenced in a study of T cells in Graves' hyperthyroidism and ophthalmopathy. Researchers took RNA transcripts and amplified the TCR beta CDR3 regions from them. Researchers ran a first-round RT-PCR on the TCR CDR3 using the HTBI primer set. MiXCR, run by TCRdb on the multiplex PCR reads, gives a single entry per CDR3 protein. The sample records approximately 360,000 distinct CDR3 sequences, around a quarter being singletons. What was sequenced was blood. These receptors originate from a man aged 45-60 years with Graves' hyperthyroidism.

CDR3 loop: CASRGSGTRMYEQFF. CDR3 nucleotides: TGCGCCAGCAGGGGCTCCGGGACCCGCATGTATGAGCAGTTCTTC. This chain uses TRBV5-1 with TRBJ2-1; tentatively, D is TRBD1 or TRBD2 (5 bases each). This CDR3 spans 15 amino acids. Between the trimmed V and J ends, which lost 5 bases and 8 bases, there was a span of 20 bases. Germline assignment: CDR1 SGHRS and CDR2 YFSETQ.

This clonotype was detected a few times. The chain combines TRBV5-1 with TRBJ2-1; possible D gene TRBD2, 5 bases. The CDR3 has 14 residues. Trimming removed 4 bases from V and 1 base from J, with 9 bases in between. Germline CDR1 is SGHRS and CDR2 is YFSETQ. CDR3 DNA: TGCGCCAGCAGCGACGGGAATTCCTACAATGAGCAGTTCTTC. Amino acid sequence: CASSDGNSYNEQFF.

The V call is TRBV2, the J call TRBJ1-5; 7 bases fit TRBD1. CDR3 length: 13 amino acids. Trimming removed 8 bases from V and 3 bases from J; junction bases left unmatched: 4. The germline CDR1 and CDR2 sequences are SNHLY and FYNNEI. CDR3 protein: CASQGDPNQPQHF. The CDR3 nucleotides are TGTGCCAGCCAGGGGGACCCCAATCAGCCCCAGCATTTT.

The chain links TRBV24-1 to TRBJ2-3, with D possibly being TRBD1 or TRBD2 (5 bases each). Deletions cut 3 bases from V and 0 bases from J, with 9 bases between. Germline V gives CDR1 KGHDR, CDR2 SFDVKD. The CDR3 is 15 residues long. The DNA of the CDR3 is TGTGCCACCAGTGATCCACGGGACAGCACAGATACGCAGTATTTT. Its protein product is CATSDPRDSTDTQYF.

This clonotype showed up just a few times. The chain uses TRBV6-6 and TRBJ1-4, with TRBD1 matching 7 bases. The CDR3 has 14 amino acids. The V gene end was trimmed by 2 bases and the J gene end by 6 bases; junction bases not matched to a gene: 3. The germline V gene encodes CDR1 MNHNY and CDR2 SVGAGI (reference sequence). CDR3 bases: TGTGCCAGCAGTTACCAGGGGGGGGATGAAAAACTGTTTTTT. Its translation is CASSYQGGDEKLFF.

This rearrangement joins TRBV7-2 to TRBJ2-1; the D gene is possibly TRBD2 (6 bases). Germline V CDR1 and CDR2: SGHTA, FQGNSA. There are 18 residues in the CDR3. Trimming took off 7 bases at V and 2 bases at J, with 24 bases between the two ends. CDR3 coding DNA: TGTGCCAGCAACCAAGCCAATATAGCGGAGCTTCCCTACAATGAGCAGTTCTTC. This gives the protein CASNQANIAELPYNEQFF. Together with reference TRBV7-2 and TRBJ2-1, the CDR3 gives the full variable domain: GAGVSQSPSNKVTEKGKDVELRCDPISGHTALYWYRQSLGQGLEFLIYFQGNSAPDKSGLPSDRFSAERTGGSVSTLTIQRTQQEDSAVYLCASNQANIAELPYNEQFFGPGTRLTVL.

The chain has TRBV5-4 and TRBJ1-1; perhaps TRBD1 as D (5 bases). The CDR3 has 17 amino acids. The germline V and J ends were trimmed by 4 bases and 0 bases, with 19 bases remaining between them. CDR1 and CDR2 from the germline V gene are SGHNT and YYREEE (reference sequence). CDR3 sequence reads: CASSPHGGSLMNTEAFF. Here the CDR3 DNA reads TGTGCCAGCAGCCCCCATGGGGGTTCCTTGATGAACACTGAAGCTTTCTTT.

This clonotype was seen at least ten times. CDR3 coding DNA: TGTGCCAGCAGCTTAAGATCCGCGTATGAGCAGTTCTTC. It codes for CASSLRSAYEQFF. This rearrangement joins TRBV7-6 to TRBJ2-1; D is undetermined. The V end lost 2 bases, the J end lost 8 bases, and 10 bases lay between the germline ends. The CDR3 has 13 amino acids. In germline, CDR1 is SGHVS, CDR2 FNYEAQ.

This clonotype was detected only a few times. This chain connects TRBV6-2 or TRBV6-3 to TRBJ1-4; the match to TRBD1 covers 8 bases. J was trimmed by 4 bases and V by 5 bases; bases with no gene match: 3. The CDR3 runs to 14 residues. Germline V gene lookup returns CDR1 MNHEY and CDR2 SVGEGT. The DNA of the CDR3 is TGTGCCAGCAGTAAGGGACAGGTTAATGAAAAACTGTTTTTT. Translated: CASSKGQVNEKLFF.

In its sample, this clonotype was seen a few times. V usage is TRBV28 and J usage is TRBJ1-5; 8 nucleotides agree with TRBD1. After removal of 6 bases from V and 6 bases from J, the junction contained 13 bases not matched to a gene. The CDR3 runs to 16 residues. In germline, CDR1 is MDHEN, CDR2 SYDVKM. The CDR3 protein is CASRSRGLGWVQPQHF. The CDR3 DNA is TGTGCCAGCAGGAGCAGGGGGCTTGGGTGGGTTCAGCCCCAGCATTTT.

The V call is TRBV20-1, the J call TRBJ2-7; 7 nucleotides line up with TRBD1. The CDR3 runs 12 residues. V lost 4 bases to trimming and J lost 4 bases; unmatched junction nucleotides: 4. Germline-derived CDR1 and CDR2 are DFQATT and SNEGSKA (reference sequence). The CDR3 region is CSAKGDRYEQYF. DNA of the CDR3: TGCAGTGCTAAGGGGGACAGATACGAGCAGTACTTC.

The sample holds a few counts of this clonotype. J is TRBJ1-6 and V is TRBV7-8, with D perhaps matching TRBD1 (5 bases). V was cut by 2 bases and J by 7 bases, with 9 bases left in between. Germline CDR1 SGHVS, CDR2 FQNEAQ. The CDR3 has 14 amino acids. The CDR3 protein is CASSLLQENSPLHF. For the CDR3, the DNA is TGTGCCAGCAGCTTATTACAGGAAAATTCACCCCTCCACTTT.

CDR3 in amino acids: CAIRGVDGYTF. The CDR3 nucleotides are TGTGCCATAAGAGGGGTGGATGGCTACACCTTC. This chain uses TRBV7-3 with TRBJ1-2, with a tentative D call TRBD1 (5 bases). Trimming took off 10 bases at V and 6 bases at J, with 12 bases between the two ends. This CDR3 has 11 residues. Germline CDR1 and CDR2: SGHTA and FQGTGA.